Reported below is one TCR beta chain. The record originates from a study of shared clonotypes between healthy human individuals. The table came from immunoSEQ multiplex PCR; TCRdb's copy has only in-frame clones and leaves some out. The sample shows 2 million to 2.5 million clones, just over 90% of them seen only once. Positive CCR7 selection of CD45RO-negative cells yielded the naive CD8 cells, and terminally differentiated effector memory CD45RA+ cells were excluded. V lost 4 bases and J 6 bases, leaving 13 bases between the germline ends. The CDR3 consists of 13 residues. CDR1 is SGHDT and CDR2 is YYEEEE in the germline V gene.

What was sequenced was naive CD8+ T cells from PBMCs. The receptor comes from a man between 18 and 35 years old in good health. Some clones in this sample may be carry-over from other donors' samples. The chain is built from TRBV5-6 and TRBJ1-1; the D gene is possibly TRBD1 (5 bases). The CDR3 sequence: CASSNTGTPEAFF. CDR3 coding DNA: TGTGCCAGCAGCAACACCGGGACCCCTGAAGCTTTCTTT.